This TCR beta chain was retrieved from a study of T cell responses to AZD1222 COVID-19 vaccine. Study conclusions and caveats: A mostly white British donor set with more females was recruited, and clonal diversity was possibly underestimated. Just six people given AZD1222 tested seropositive at baseline. Repertoire collection took place solely once the T cell response had peaked.

V lost 10 bases to trimming and J lost 7 bases, with 22 bases between them. The germline CDR1 and CDR2 sequences are ENHRY and SYGVKD. The CDR3 loop spans 15 amino acids. Sequencing used immunoSEQ multiplex PCR; TCRdb keeps in-frame clones, though not all of them. The data contain 150,000 to 200,000 clones, 90% to 95% of them seen just once; the ten biggest clones take up approximately 5.5%. About this clone: The antigen remains undetermined.

This sample comprised peripheral blood, obtained 28 days after the second AZD1222 dose. This chain connects TRBV10-3 to TRBJ1-4; no clear D gene. This TCR was recovered from an adult who received the AZD1222 COVID-19 vaccine. In nucleotides, the CDR3 is TGTGCCACCAATAGAGGGTTTGCACGAGGTGAAAAACTGTTTTTT. Translating gives CATNRGFARGEKLFF.